The clone carrying this T cell receptor beta chain was observed a single time. Sequenced by immunoSEQ multiplex PCR; TCRdb stores in-frame clones only, minus some. The table records approximately 90,000 clones, approximately 95% of them present only once. The V gene's germline CDR1 is MRHNA and CDR2 SNTAGT. The CDR3 runs to 15 residues. V lost 3 bases to trimming and J lost 6 bases, with 12 bases between them. The data derive from a study of control samples from healthy donors and cancer patients. The sequence was collected from a woman in her 30s in good health. V is TRBV6-4 and J is TRBJ1-6; perhaps TRBD1 as D (5 bases). Sequenced: blood. CDR3 coding DNA: TGTGCCAGCAGTGAACAGGTGGATGGTAATTCACCCCTCCACTTT. Translating gives CASSEQVDGNSPLHF.